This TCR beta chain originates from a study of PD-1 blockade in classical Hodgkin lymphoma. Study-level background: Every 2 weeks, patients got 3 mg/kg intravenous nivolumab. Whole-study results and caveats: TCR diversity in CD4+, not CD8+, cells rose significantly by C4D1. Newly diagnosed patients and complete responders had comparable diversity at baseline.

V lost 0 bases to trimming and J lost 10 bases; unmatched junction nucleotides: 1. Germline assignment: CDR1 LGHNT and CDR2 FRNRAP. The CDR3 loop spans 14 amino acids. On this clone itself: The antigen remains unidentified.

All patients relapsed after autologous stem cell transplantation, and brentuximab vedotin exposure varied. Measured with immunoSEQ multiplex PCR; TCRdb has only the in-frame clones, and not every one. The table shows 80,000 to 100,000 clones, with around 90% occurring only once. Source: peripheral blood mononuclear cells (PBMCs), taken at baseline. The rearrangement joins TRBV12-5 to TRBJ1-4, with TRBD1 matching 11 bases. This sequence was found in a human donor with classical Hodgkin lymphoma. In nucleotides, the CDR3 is TGTGCTAGTGGTTTGGTGGGACAGGGGGGAAAACTGTTTTTT. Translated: CASGLVGQGGKLFF. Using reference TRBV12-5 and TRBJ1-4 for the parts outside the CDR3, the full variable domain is DARVTQTPRHKVTEMGQEVTMRCQPILGHNTVFWYRQTMMQGLELLAYFRNRAPLDDSGMPKDRFSAEMPDATLATLKIQPSEPRDSAVYFCASGLVGQGGKLFFGSGTQLSVL.